This T cell receptor beta chain is from a study of Graves' ophthalmopathy and Graves' hyperthyroidism. Overall study results and limits: Most thyroid clonotypes expanded beyond 0.001 frequency were also found in blood.

Many counts were recorded for this clonotype. Its antigen is unidentified. CDR1 and CDR2 from the germline V gene are DFQATT and SNEGSKA (reference sequence). Trimming removed 3 bases at V and 2 bases at J, with 13 bases between. The CDR3 sequence is 14 residues long. The authors amplified TCR beta CDR3 regions from RNA transcripts. HTBI-primed RT-PCR formed the first round, and a multiplex PCR formed the second. TCRdb fed the multiplex PCR reads into MiXCR, producing one record per CDR3 protein. The sample contains under 800,000 distinct CDR3 sequences, 20% to 25% of which appear only once. Sequencing input: peripheral blood. The chain links TRBV20-1 to TRBJ2-5, with D possibly TRBD2 on 6 matching bases. This receptor was identified in a woman younger than 30 with stable Graves' hyperthyroidism. Some clones in this sample may be carry-over from other donors' samples. The CDR3 sequence is CSARTLAKQETQYF. In nucleotides, the CDR3 is TGCAGTGCTAGGACGCTAGCGAAACAAGAGACCCAGTACTTC.